Each of the 29 T cell receptor beta chains below was sequenced from the same sample in a study of blood T cells in healthy people across ages. Sample-barcoded 5' priming and a J-beta primer mix drove a second PCR of about 6 to 12 cycles. TCRdb recomputed calls from the 5' RACE reads with MiXCR, one row per CDR3 protein. The data show some 930,000 distinct CDR3 sequences, around 29% seen once. These same data were also listed under a study on T cells of mothers and their children.

The sequencing sample was made of blood. The receptors come from a woman in her forties in good health.

The rearrangement joins TRBV20-1 to TRBJ1-2, with TRBD1 matching 7 bases. Germline CDR1 reads DFQATT; CDR2 reads SNEGSKA (reference sequence). The length of the CDR3 is 14 residues. The ends lost 3 bases at V and 8 bases at J; junction bases unmatched: 12. In DNA, the CDR3 is TGCAGTGCTAGCCGTATTGAGGGGGCTCGGGGCTACACCTTC. Amino acids: CSASRIEGARGYTF.

The chain couples TRBV7-8 to TRBJ2-7; 7 positions match TRBD1. This CDR3 is built from 16 residues. Unmatched junction bases numbered 10, after V lost 1 base and J lost 4 bases. Germline values: CDR1 SGHVS, CDR2 FQNEAQ. The CDR3 DNA sequence: TGTGCCAGCAGCTTAGACGCAAGAGGGGGCTGGTACGAGCAGTACTTC. Translating gives CASSLDARGGWYEQYF.

The chain recombines TRBV7-2 with TRBJ2-1; 7 bases map to TRBD2. Germline CDR1 reads SGHTA; CDR2 reads FQGNSA. CDR3 length equals 13 residues. The V and J ends lost 1 base and 10 bases, in that order; junction bases with no gene match: 4. The CDR3 DNA is TGTGCCAGCAGCTTAGGAAGCGGGGAGGAGCAGTTCTTC. This codes for CASSLGSGEEQFF.

The chain uses TRBV6-5 and TRBJ2-5, with 12 positions matching TRBD2. Trimming at V came to 4 bases and at J to 7 bases, leaving 10 bases not matched to a gene. This CDR3 contains 16 residues. Looked up from germline, CDR1 is MNHEY and CDR2 is SVGAGI. This CDR3 reads CASSSRLAGGPGTQYF. The CDR3, as DNA: TGTGCCAGCAGTTCTCGGCTAGCGGGGGGGCCCGGGACCCAGTACTTC.

This sequence joins TRBV12-3 or TRBV12-4 and TRBJ1-2; 10 bases are a match to TRBD1. The CDR3 is made up of 13 amino acids. The junction had 5 bases not matched to a gene; V was cut back by 6 bases and J by 7 bases. CDR3 coding DNA: TGTGCCAGCAGCCATGACAGGGGGCCTGGCTACACCTTC. This codes for CASSHDRGPGYTF.

This clonotype has just a few counts. This chain connects TRBV2 to TRBJ2-1, with D possibly matching TRBD1 (6 bases). There are 15 residues in the CDR3. In germline, CDR1 is SNHLY, CDR2 FYNNEI. Trimming pared 5 bases from V and 9 bases from J, leaving 20 bases between. The CDR3 is CASSQNLQGSGEQFF. The CDR3 DNA reads as TGTGCCAGCAGTCAAAACCTACAGGGTTCCGGTGAGCAGTTCTTC.

This clonotype was recorded a few times. V gene TRBV5-1 combines with J gene TRBJ2-2; tentative D call: TRBD1 (6 bases). Germline V gene sequence: CDR1 SGHRS, CDR2 YFSETQ. The CDR3 is 15 residues long. The germline V and J ends were trimmed by 2 bases and 0 bases, with 8 bases remaining between them. The CDR3 region has the DNA TGCGCCAGCAGCTTAGGGACACCGAACACCGGGGAGCTGTTTTTT. Translated, it gives CASSLGTPNTGELFF.

V usage is TRBV6-5 and J usage is TRBJ1-1, with D unresolved. Germline CDR1 is MNHEY and CDR2 is SVGAGI. V lost 2 bases and J 4 bases, leaving 11 bases between the germline ends. The CDR3 contains 14 residues. The CDR3 reads CASSYRQEITEAFF. DNA for the CDR3: TGTGCCAGCAGTTACCGTCAGGAGATCACTGAAGCTTTCTTT.

This clonotype occurred many times. The rearrangement joins TRBV28 to TRBJ1-1, with D perhaps TRBD1 (6 bases). This CDR3 has 14 amino acids. The germline gives CDR1 MDHEN, CDR2 SYDVKM. Trimming cost V 3 bases and J 0 bases, with 8 bases left between them. The CDR3 loop reads CASSFRGLNTEAFF. For the CDR3, the DNA is TGTGCCAGCAGTTTTCGGGGGCTGAACACTGAAGCTTTCTTT.

This clonotype was detected a few times. The chain employs TRBV5-4 and TRBJ2-5; tentatively, D is TRBD1 (6 bases). CDR1 is SGHNT and CDR2 is YYREEE in the germline V gene (reference sequence). V was pared by 0 bases and J by 4 bases, with 13 bases between. The CDR3 totals 15 residues. The DNA for the CDR3 is TGTGCCAGCAGCTTGGCACGGTCCAGGGGAGAGACCCAGTACTTC. Its translation: CASSLARSRGETQYF.

This clonotype appeared a single time. The V and J genes are TRBV7-9 and TRBJ2-2; a weak D match, TRBD2 (6 bases). The length of the CDR3 is 15 residues. The germline V gene has CDR1 SEHNR and CDR2 FQNEAQ (reference sequence). V was clipped by 4 bases and J by 7 bases, with 16 bases between them. The CDR3 protein is CASSSRRGSGGELFF. As DNA, the CDR3 is TGTGCCAGCAGCTCCAGACGGGGGAGCGGCGGGGAGCTGTTTTTT.

This clonotype was observed many times. This chain joins TRBV5-1 and TRBJ2-6; no clear D. V lost 2 bases and J lost 2, with 11 bases in between. Germline CDR1 and CDR2: SGHRS and YFSETQ. The CDR3 is made up of 16 amino acids. The CDR3: CASSFTDLPGANVLTF. The CDR3 DNA follows: TGCGCCAGCAGCTTTACCGACTTGCCTGGGGCCAACGTCCTGACTTTC.

The V and J genes are TRBV19 and TRBJ2-1; 12 bases line up with TRBD2. The V gene's germline CDR1 is LNHDA and CDR2 SQIVND (reference sequence). V shed 6 bases, J shed 8 bases, and the junction held 5 bases outside the gene matches. The CDR3 length is 14 residues. In DNA, the CDR3 is TGTGCCAGTAGCTACGGACTAGCGGGGTATGAGCAGTTCTTC. Encoded protein: CASSYGLAGYEQFF.

This clonotype came up many times. The chain couples TRBV20-1 to TRBJ2-7; D possibly corresponds to TRBD1 (5 bases). The CDR3 has 15 amino acids. Germline V gene lookup returns CDR1 DFQATT and CDR2 SNEGSKA (reference sequence). Trimming removed 3 bases from V and 1 base from J, with 16 bases in between. The chain's CDR3 is CSASSVGRASYEQYF. CDR3 bases: TGCAGTGCTAGCTCAGTTGGCAGGGCTTCCTACGAGCAGTACTTC.

This clonotype was detected once. The genes are TRBV20-1 and TRBJ2-7, with D uncertain. The V and J ends lost 7 bases and 0 bases respectively, with 10 bases between them. CDR1 and CDR2 from the germline V gene are DFQATT and SNEGSKA (reference sequence). The length of the CDR3 is 12 residues. The CDR3 sequence is CSVKAHSYEQYF. The CDR3 nucleotides are TGCAGTGTTAAGGCGCACTCCTACGAGCAGTACTTC.

At least ten counts were recorded for this clonotype. The rearrangement links TRBV4-3 to TRBJ2-5, with D maybe TRBD1 (6 bases). This CDR3 comprises 17 residues. Germline CDR1 LGHNA, CDR2 YSLEER. Trimming pared 0 bases from V and 2 bases from J, leaving 16 bases between. This chain's CDR3 is CASSQDRRRQGQETQYF. CDR3 in DNA: TGCGCCAGCAGCCAAGATCGGAGGAGGCAGGGGCAAGAGACCCAGTACTTC.

About this clonotype: Compared with germline, one end of the junction differs, possibly owing to a read error. This chain uses TRBV7-2 with TRBJ2-1; the match to TRBD2 covers 8 bases. The CDR3 extends over 16 amino acids. Germline V gene lookup returns CDR1 SGHTA and CDR2 FQGNSA. The CDR3 spells CASSPPGTRLYYEQFF. The CDR3 nucleotides are TGTGCCAGCAGCCCCCCCGGGACTAGGCTCTACTATGAGCAGTTCTTC.

J is TRBJ2-7 and V is TRBV5-1, with 10 positions matching TRBD1. The V and J ends lost 3 bases and 6 bases, in that order; junction bases with no gene match: 6. CDR1 and CDR2 from the germline V gene are SGHRS and YFSETQ. The CDR3 length is 14 residues. The chain's CDR3 is CASSSRDRGFEQYF. The CDR3 region has the DNA TGCGCCAGCAGCTCCCGGGACAGGGGCTTCGAGCAGTACTTC. The whole variable domain, remainder taken from reference TRBV5-1 and TRBJ2-7, is KAGVTQTPRYLIKTRGQQVTLSCSPISGHRSVSWYQQTPGQGLQFLFEYFSETQRNKGNFPGRFSGRQFSNSRSEMNVSTLELGDSALYLCASSSRDRGFEQYFGPGTRLTVT.

This clonotype was picked up a small number of times. The chain employs TRBV28 and TRBJ1-5; D call uncertain. CDR3 length equals 12 residues. Deletions cut 7 bases from V and 6 bases from J, with 10 bases between. CDR1 and CDR2 from the germline V gene are MDHEN and SYDVKM. This chain's CDR3 is CASTIKPQPQHF. The CDR3, as DNA: TGTGCCAGCACCATTAAGCCTCAGCCCCAGCATTTT.

At least ten counts were recorded for this clonotype. V is TRBV29-1 and J is TRBJ2-5, with D unresolved. V was cut by 5 bases and J by 0 bases, with 7 bases left in between. The length of the CDR3 is 12 residues. Germline CDR1 is SQVTM and CDR2 is ANQGSEA. CDR3 residues: CSVFGNQETQYF. The CDR3 DNA sequence: TGCAGCGTTTTTGGAAACCAAGAGACCCAGTACTTC.

This clonotype was counted at least ten times. The gene calls are TRBV5-1 and TRBJ2-1, with D perhaps matching TRBD1 (7 bases). The germline V gene has CDR1 SGHRS and CDR2 YFSETQ. The CDR3 is 13 amino acids. V was trimmed by 10 bases and J by 4 bases, leaving 15 bases between them. The CDR3 here is CACGTEIYNEQFF. The CDR3 nucleotides read TGCGCCTGCGGGACAGAGATTTACAATGAGCAGTTCTTC.

This clonotype has at least ten counts. The rearrangement uses TRBV15 and TRBJ2-1; D unclear. Looked up from germline, CDR1 is LNHNV and CDR2 is YYDKDF (reference sequence). The CDR3 runs to 12 residues. V lost 1 base to trimming and J lost 6 bases, with 4 bases between them. CDR3 region: CATSRVFNEQFF. The CDR3 region has the DNA TGTGCCACCAGCAGAGTCTTCAATGAGCAGTTCTTC. The full variable domain, rest sourced from reference TRBV15 and TRBJ2-1, is DAMVIQNPRYQVTQFGKPVTLSCSQTLNHNVMYWYQQKSSQAPKLLFHYYDKDFNNEADTPDNFQSRRPNTSFCFLDIRSPGLGDTAMYLCATSRVFNEQFFGPGTRLTVL.

Note on this clonotype: A much larger clone lies one base from this, so it may be a read error. This chain links TRBV9 with TRBJ2-7, with D unresolved. Trimming took off 4 bases at V and 7 bases at J, with 12 bases between the two ends. Per germline, CDR1 SGDLS and CDR2 YYNGEE. The CDR3 contains 12 residues. This chain's CDR3 is CASSPVLNEQYF. CDR3 bases: TGTGCCAGCAGCCCCGTGTTGAATGAGCAGTACTTC.

Note on this clonotype: This may be a read error, as it is one base from a much larger clone. The chain combines TRBV6-5 with TRBJ2-4; 8 bases line up with TRBD1. Looked up from germline, CDR1 is MNHEY and CDR2 is SVGAGI. The CDR3 covers 12 residues. V trimming: 6 bases; J trimming: 13 bases; junction bases outside the gene matches: 8. CDR3 amino acids: CASSRDRQPQYF. CDR3 coding DNA: TGTGCCAGCAGCAGGGACAGGCAGCCCCAGTACTTC.

This clonotype appeared many times. This chain links TRBV6-1 with TRBJ2-7; 11 nucleotides align to TRBD1. Looked up from germline, CDR1 is MNHNS and CDR2 is SASEGT. With 6 bases clipped from V and 3 bases from J, the junction kept 4 bases outside the gene matches. CDR3 length equals 14 residues. The CDR3 sequence: CASSRGQGVYEQYF. CDR3 sequence (DNA): TGTGCCAGCAGCAGGGGACAGGGGGTCTACGAGCAGTACTTC.

This clonotype was detected only a few times. The junction does not match germline at one end; this may be a read error. The chain links TRBV4-2 to TRBJ1-1; possibly TRBD1 for D (5 bases). Germline CDR1 LGHNA, CDR2 YNFKEQ. The CDR3 runs to 13 residues. CDR3 sequence: CVSKPGEGTEAFF. As DNA, the CDR3 is TGTGTCAGCAAACCGGGGGAAGGCACTGAAGCTTTCTTT.

About this clonotype: No conserved phenylalanine or tryptophan ends this CDR3, so it is likely a read error. The rearrangement uses TRBV7-9 and TRBJ2-5; 8 bases align to TRBD1. V was pared by 1 base and J by 6 bases, with 1 base of the junction left unmatched. The CDR3 runs to 13 residues. Germline assignment: CDR1 SEHNR and CDR2 FQNEAQ (reference sequence). CDR3 sequence: CASSLGTGQTQYS. The CDR3 DNA reads as TGTGCCAGCAGCTTAGGGACAGGGCAGACCCAGTACTCC.

This clonotype was seen just once. Compared with germline, one end of the junction differs, possibly owing to a read error. The J gene is TRBJ2-7, the V gene TRBV5-1, with D maybe TRBD1 (5 bases). The CDR3 length is 13 residues. CDR1 is SGHRS, CDR2 YFSETQ, per germline. The CDR3 protein is CASSLDRNYVQYF. CDR3 DNA: TGCGCCAGCAGCTTAGACAGAAACTACGTGCAGTACTTC. Filled out from reference TRBV5-1 and TRBJ2-7, the complete variable domain reads KAGVTQTPRYLIKTRGQQVTLSCSPISGHRSVSWYQQTPGQGLQFLFEYFSETQRNKGNFPGRFSGRQFSNSRSEMNVSTLELGDSALYLCASSLDRNYVQYFGPGTRLTVT.

As regards this clonotype: The junction shows a germline mismatch at one end, possibly a read error. The V gene is TRBV28, the J gene TRBJ2-7, with 8 bases fitting TRBD2. CDR1 MDHEN and CDR2 SYDVKM come from the germline V gene. The CDR3 is made up of 14 amino acids. DNA for the CDR3: TGTGCCGGCAGCCTTGGCGGGGGGACCTACGAGCAGTACTTC. This codes for CAGSLGGGTYEQYF. Full variable domain (rest looked up from reference TRBV28 and TRBJ2-7): DVKVTQSSRYLVKRTGEKVFLECVQDMDHENMFWYRQDPGLGLRLIYFSYDVKMKEKGDIPEGYSVSREKKERFSLILESASTNQTSMYLCAGSLGGGTYEQYFGPGTRLTVT.